The 14 T cell receptor beta chains below come from one sample, sequenced in a study of graft-versus-host responses after intestinal transplantation. Intraepithelial lymphocytes and lamina propria lymphocytes were released through processing of graft tissue. Sequenced by immunoSEQ multiplex PCR; TCRdb stores in-frame clones only, minus some. The sample consists of nearly 15,000 clones, around three fifths of them appearing once. The material sequenced was ileum tissue, taken 524 days after transplant. Source of these receptors: a human patient who received an intestinal transplant, so some T cells may come from the graft donor.

The chain has TRBV15 and TRBJ2-2; possible D gene TRBD2, 6 bases. The CDR3 sequence is 17 residues long. V was clipped by 0 bases and J by 4 bases, with 15 bases between them. Germline loops: CDR1 LNHNV, CDR2 YYDKDF (reference sequence). The CDR3 reads CATSRDLPGVSTGELFF. CDR3 in DNA: TGTGCCACCAGCAGAGATCTTCCGGGAGTGAGCACCGGGGAGCTGTTTTTT.

The count of this clone is one. The chain has TRBV30 and TRBJ1-1; 9 nucleotides line up with TRBD1. The CDR3 is 13 residues long. CDR1 is GTSNPN and CDR2 is SVGIG in the germline V gene (reference sequence). The V and J ends lost 4 bases and 5 bases, in that order; junction bases with no gene match: 5. CDR3 in amino acids: CAWKNRGRTEAFF. The CDR3, as DNA: TGTGCCTGGAAGAACAGGGGGCGGACTGAAGCTTTCTTT.

The V call is TRBV6-1, the J call TRBJ2-5; 7 bases map to TRBD2. This CDR3 has 13 residues. Per germline, CDR1 MNHNS and CDR2 SASEGT. J was trimmed by 14 bases and V by 5 bases; bases with no gene match: 14. The CDR3 sequence is CASSSNSGTTRYF. The CDR3 coding sequence is TGTGCCAGCAGTTCTAACTCCGGGACTACCCGATACTTC.

In its sample, this clone was seen once. The chain has TRBV6-4 and TRBJ1-2; possible D gene TRBD1, 5 bases. V dropped 0 bases and J dropped 2 bases, with 7 bases sitting between them. Per the germline V gene, CDR1 is MRHNA and CDR2 is SNTAGT. The CDR3 has 14 amino acids. The CDR3 bases are TGTGCCAGCAGTGACTCTGACAGAAACTATGGCTACACCTTC. The encoded protein is CASSDSDRNYGYTF.

The rearrangement joins TRBV7-2 to TRBJ1-1, with D possibly TRBD1 on 6 matching bases. V lost 2 bases and J lost 1, with 8 bases in between. This CDR3 is 14 amino acids long. The V gene's germline CDR1 is SGHTA and CDR2 FQGNSA. CDR3 coding DNA: TGTGCCAGCAGCTTACGGGGACAGAACACTGAAGCTTTCTTT. It yields the protein CASSLRGQNTEAFF.

This sequence joins TRBV6-5 and TRBJ2-5; 7 bases line up with TRBD1. Per the germline V gene, CDR1 is MNHEY and CDR2 is SVGAGI. The CDR3 sequence is 15 residues long. V lost 6 bases and J lost 1; bases outside the gene matches: 8. This chain's CDR3 is CASSQRQGSQETQYF. CDR3 nucleotide sequence: TGTGCCAGCAGCCAACGACAGGGCTCCCAAGAGACCCAGTACTTC.

The CDR3 DNA is TGCGCCAGCAGCAACGGACTGGACACAGATACGCAGTATTTT. Amino acids: CASSNGLDTDTQYF. The chain carries TRBV5-1 and TRBJ2-3, with D tentatively TRBD2 (5 bases). Trimming took 4 bases from V and 2 from J, leaving 11 bases between them. Germline V gene lookup returns CDR1 SGHRS and CDR2 YFSETQ. CDR3 length: 14 residues. Full variable domain (rest looked up from reference TRBV5-1 and TRBJ2-3): KAGVTQTPRYLIKTRGQQVTLSCSPISGHRSVSWYQQTPGQGLQFLFEYFSETQRNKGNFPGRFSGRQFSNSRSEMNVSTLELGDSALYLCASSNGLDTDTQYFGPGTRLTVL.

CDR3 sequence reads: CASSSPSGGPANTQYF. CDR3 DNA sequence: TGTGCCAGCAGCTCCCCTTCGGGGGGGCCCGCTAATACGCAGTATTTT. The chain links TRBV7-2 to TRBJ2-3; TRBD2 matches 8 bases. This CDR3 has 16 amino acids. CDR1 is SGHTA, CDR2 FQGNSA, per germline. Trimming at V came to 4 bases and at J to 7 bases, leaving 13 bases not matched to a gene.

The chain has TRBV6-5 and TRBJ2-5, with TRBD1 as a possible D gene (5 bases). The assigned J gene may be wrong: the sequence end matches TRBJ2-7 better. Germline-derived CDR1 and CDR2 are MNHEY and SVGAGI. The length of the CDR3 is 15 residues. The CDR3 DNA reads as TGTGCCAGCAGTTACCAGGGATTACTTGCCTACGAGCAGTACTTC. This codes for CASSYQGLLAYEQYF.

In its sample, this clone was seen a few times. The chain carries TRBV7-2 and TRBJ2-7; TRBD2 matches at 13 bases. V lost 0 bases to trimming and J lost 4 bases; unmatched junction nucleotides: 9. From germline, CDR1 is SGHTA and CDR2 FQGNSA. CDR3 length: 18 residues. CDR3 in amino acids: CASSLAIGLAGVMYEQYF. The CDR3 DNA reads TGTGCCAGCAGCTTAGCAATAGGACTAGCGGGGGTGATGTACGAGCAGTACTTC.

This clone has a handful of counts. The V and J genes are TRBV19 and TRBJ1-2; D is perhaps TRBD1 (5 bases). V lost 5 bases and J 4 bases, leaving 11 bases between the germline ends. Germline CDR1 is LNHDA and CDR2 is SQIVND (reference sequence). The CDR3 is made up of 13 amino acids. The CDR3 protein is CASSGRAAYGYTF. The CDR3 DNA is TGTGCCAGTAGTGGCAGGGCTGCCTATGGCTACACCTTC.

This clone ranks as medium-sized. This chain links TRBV10-3 with TRBJ2-7, with 12 bases matching TRBD2. The CDR3 has 16 amino acids. V lost 0 bases to trimming and J lost 3 bases; unmatched junction nucleotides: 3. Germline CDR1 and CDR2: ENHRY and SYGVKD. DNA of the CDR3: TGTGCCATCAGTGAGTCGGCTAGCGGGGGGGTCTACGAGCAGTACTTC. It is translated as CAISESASGGVYEQYF.

By share of the sample, this clone is medium-sized. The rearrangement uses TRBV27 and TRBJ1-5; D gene ambiguous. The CDR3 length is 12 residues. V was trimmed by 3 bases and J by 6 bases, leaving 6 bases between them. The germline CDR1 and CDR2 sequences are MNHEY and SMNVEV (reference sequence). The chain's CDR3 is CASSFQIQPQHF. The CDR3 nucleotides read TGTGCCAGCAGTTTCCAAATTCAGCCCCAGCATTTT.

V and J are TRBV11-2 and TRBJ1-3, with a weak D call TRBD1 (6 bases). The CDR3 consists of 13 residues. V lost 10 bases and J 3 bases, leaving 13 bases between the germline ends. Per the germline V gene, CDR1 is SGHAT and CDR2 is FQNNGV. Here the CDR3 reads CATTPRGGNTIYF. DNA for the CDR3: TGTGCCACCACCCCCAGGGGTGGAAACACCATATATTTT.